This T cell receptor (beta chain) is drawn from a study of blood T cell repertoires in COVID-19 (dated by TCRdb to about 2020). Regarding the complete study: Samples covering the acute and convalescent phases of COVID-19 were provided by collaborators in the United States, Italy and Spain. The material from the prospective study consisted of cDNA or gDNA derived from T cells, B-cell-depleted T cells, or PBMCs. Deeply sampled blood TCRbeta repertoires from subjects exposed to, actively infected with, or recovered from COVID-19 were included in the dataset. The repertoires were released in a freely available public database meant as a resource for research on the immune response to SARS-CoV-2. Samples came from the ongoing ImmuneRACE study (first 160 participants) plus 1,254 subjects from 6 global collaborators. Nearly every sample came with metadata listing a de-identified subject ID, COVID-19 status, age in years and sex. Where available, HLA class I and class II types were obtained from metadata supplied by the sample provider rather than from assay-based typing.

From V the trimming removes 4 bases and from J it removes 4 bases, while the gene matches leave 9 bases of the junction unaccounted for. CDR3 length: 16 amino acids, cysteine to phenylalanine. Only CDR3 DNA is held: 48 bases, read in frame from base 1. CDR1 and CDR2 were assigned from the germline V gene as SGHRS and YFSETQ. Study-wide conclusions, independent of this receptor: Clinical and demographic metadata were provided uncurated, with the amount varying by source and participant.

The immunoSEQ Assay, a bias-controlled multiplex PCR, was used to amplify TCRbeta CDR3 regions from genomic DNA. For the original study's pipeline: The number of nucleated cells in each sample was estimated by amplification of reference gene primers within the assay. To quantify the absolute abundance of each unique TCRbeta CDR3 rearrangement, sequence reads were collapsed and filtered. For each sample, productive Simpson clonality was calculated by taking the square root of Simpson's diversity index across productive rearrangements. In its TCRdb copy, this immuneACCESS table keeps in-frame sequences only and misses some clones. Where compared with another copy, unresolved V genes explain less than half of these, and the others have no known cause. The V and J calls and clone size were taken over from that table, and D and trimming were inferred from the DNA. A total of 300,000 or so clones appear in this sample, approximately 90% of them only once. The ten largest clonotypes hold around 3.5% of the sample.

On this clone: Its antigen is still unknown. No base-level quality is on record; no much larger clone is a single base apart.

Collaborating institutions collected whole blood in K2EDTA tubes following their own protocols. Collaborator samples were shipped for TCRbeta analysis as frozen whole blood, isolated PBMCs, or DNA extracted from either sample type. This receptor was obtained from a woman aged 40 to 55 with acute or convalescent COVID-19. The sequenced sample was peripheral blood. Recombination linked TRBV5-1 to TRBJ1-3; 9 bases in the junction line up with TRBD1. The CDR3 is CASSVQGQGTGNTIYF. DNA sequence: TGCGCCAGCAGCGTTCAAGGACAGGGGACGGGAAACACCATATATTTT.